The 20 T cell receptor beta chains below were found in one sample sequenced in a study of T cells in Graves' hyperthyroidism and ophthalmopathy. Regions amplified from RNA transcripts were the TCR beta CDR3 regions. First-round RT-PCR with HTBI primers amplified the TCR CDR3 region. TCRdb reanalysed the multiplex PCR reads using MiXCR and keeps one entry per CDR3 protein. The sample has 300,000 to 400,000 distinct CDR3 sequences, around 20% seen once. Source material: blood. The receptor set was obtained from a woman between 50 and 59 years old with Graves' hyperthyroidism.

This clonotype showed up many times. The J gene is TRBJ2-7, the V gene TRBV20-1, with 10 nucleotides matching TRBD1. CDR1 is DFQATT and CDR2 is SNEGSKA in the germline V gene (reference sequence). This CDR3 has 14 amino acids. Unmatched junction bases numbered 9, after V lost 6 bases and J lost 4 bases. The CDR3, as DNA: TGCAGTGCCGCGGACAGGGGGATGATGTACGAGCAGTACTTC. This sequence encodes CSAADRGMMYEQYF.

This clonotype was detected ten times or more. The chain uses TRBV24-1 and TRBJ2-2; D may match TRBD1 or TRBD2 (5 bases each). Germline V gene lookup returns CDR1 KGHDR and CDR2 SFDVKD. This CDR3 has 18 residues. Deletions cut 5 bases from V and 0 bases from J, with 18 bases between. The CDR3 sequence: CATSAVLGTSANTGELFF. The CDR3 DNA is TGTGCCACCAGTGCGGTACTCGGGACGTCAGCGAACACCGGGGAGCTGTTTTTT.

The J gene is TRBJ2-5, the V gene TRBV24-1; D is perhaps TRBD2 (5 bases). Germline loops: CDR1 KGHDR, CDR2 SFDVKD. CDR3 length: 15 amino acids. Trimming shortened V by 0 bases and J by 3 bases, and 10 bases separated the two germline ends. In nucleotides, the CDR3 is TGTGCCACCAGTGATTTGCAAAGCGGCAAAGAGACCCAGTACTTC. It yields the protein CATSDLQSGKETQYF.

This sequence joins TRBV11-2 and TRBJ2-7; D ambiguous. Per germline, CDR1 SGHAT and CDR2 FQNNGV. Trimming took off 1 base at V and 5 bases at J, with 9 bases between the two ends. The CDR3 extends over 13 amino acids. CDR3 coding DNA: TGTGCCAGCAGCTTAGTCGGGTTCAACGAGCAGTACTTC. Encoded protein: CASSLVGFNEQYF.

The chain combines TRBV20-1 with TRBJ1-5; D remains ambiguous. The CDR3 covers 13 residues. Germline loops: CDR1 DFQATT, CDR2 SNEGSKA (reference sequence). Trimming took off 1 base at V and 3 bases at J, with 7 bases between the two ends. CDR3 sequence: CSARVGDNQPQHF. CDR3 DNA sequence: TGCAGTGCTAGAGTTGGGGACAATCAGCCCCAGCATTTT.

This clonotype was picked up many times. The CDR3 loop is CASSVGFPGRISGGYGYTF. The DNA of the CDR3 is TGTGCCAGCAGCGTAGGATTCCCGGGACGGATCTCAGGGGGTTATGGCTACACCTTC. The chain has TRBV9 and TRBJ1-2, with 7 positions matching TRBD1. Germline CDR1 reads SGDLS; CDR2 reads YYNGEE. Germline trimming cut 0 bases from V and 5 bases from J; bases unmatched to any gene: 19. The CDR3 sequence is 19 residues long. Full variable domain (rest looked up from reference TRBV9 and TRBJ1-2): DSGVTQTPKHLITATGQRVTLRCSPRSGDLSVYWYQQSLDQGLQFLIQYYNGEERAKGNILERFSAQQFPDLHSELNLSSLELGDSALYFCASSVGFPGRISGGYGYTFGSGTRLTVV.

This clonotype was observed many times. The rearrangement uses TRBV7-3 and TRBJ2-2; TRBD2 matches 16 bases. Germline lookup yields CDR1 SGHTA and CDR2 FQGTGA. The CDR3 totals 18 residues. Trimming removed 3 bases from V and 5 bases from J; junction bases left unmatched: 6. CDR3 in DNA: TGTGCCAGCAGCTTCTCCGGGACTAGCGGGAGGGGGACCGGGGAGCTGTTTTTT. Its translation is CASSFSGTSGRGTGELFF.

The chain is built from TRBV7-9 and TRBJ2-2; maybe TRBD1 (5 bases). V was clipped by 3 bases and J by 1 base, with 18 bases between them. The CDR3 loop spans 18 amino acids. Germline CDR1 is SEHNR and CDR2 is FQNEAQ (reference sequence). The CDR3 region is CASSLVPPGAGNTGELFF. The CDR3 nucleotides are TGTGCCAGCAGCTTGGTCCCCCCTGGGGCAGGGAACACCGGGGAGCTGTTTTTT.

This clonotype has just a few counts. The chain is built from TRBV7-2 and TRBJ2-7, with 7 nucleotides matching TRBD1. CDR1 and CDR2 (germline): SGHTA, FQGNSA. Losses at the gene ends were 5 bases for V and 3 bases for J; bases not matched to a gene: 10. The CDR3 has 15 amino acids. CDR3 DNA sequence: TGTGCCAGCAGCAAAGGGACAGCACCCAACTACGAGCAGTACTTC. Amino acid sequence: CASSKGTAPNYEQYF.

There are a few counts of this clonotype. A single base separates this from a much larger clone, so it may be a read error. This sequence joins TRBV2 and TRBJ2-6; D ambiguous. The CDR3 sequence is 16 residues long. From germline, CDR1 is SNHLY and CDR2 FYNNEI. The germline V and J ends were trimmed by 11 bases and 0 bases, with 17 bases remaining between them. This CDR3 is CACTLDLFSGANVLTF. CDR3 bases: TGTGCCTGCACCCTAGACCTTTTCTCTGGGGCCAACGTCCTGACTTTC.

This rearrangement joins TRBV19 to TRBJ1-2; D is possibly TRBD1 (6 bases). The CDR3 loop spans 14 amino acids. CDR1 and CDR2 (germline): LNHDA, SQIVND (reference sequence). Trimming took off 9 bases at V and 4 bases at J, with 18 bases between the two ends. The CDR3 reads CASSQGGGSYGYTF. CDR3 nucleotide sequence: TGTGCCAGCAGCCAAGGGGGGGGAAGCTATGGCTACACCTTC.

There are many counts of this clonotype. This CDR3 is CASSLAEWGRELFF. CDR3 DNA sequence: TGCGCCAGCAGCTTGGCCGAATGGGGAAGGGAGCTGTTTTTT. This chain links TRBV5-1 with TRBJ2-2; D not certain. V was clipped by 0 bases and J by 9 bases, with 12 bases between them. Germline CDR1 and CDR2: SGHRS and YFSETQ. The CDR3 has 14 residues. The variable domain in full, with the rest retrieved from reference TRBV5-1 and TRBJ2-2, is KAGVTQTPRYLIKTRGQQVTLSCSPISGHRSVSWYQQTPGQGLQFLFEYFSETQRNKGNFPGRFSGRQFSNSRSEMNVSTLELGDSALYLCASSLAEWGRELFFGEGSRLTVL.

A word on this clonotype: This clone may be a read error of a much larger clone one base away. V and J are TRBV27 and TRBJ1-4, with TRBD1 identical over 10 bases. The CDR3 is made up of 13 amino acids. J lost 9 bases, V lost 9 bases, and 7 bases had no gene match. The germline V gene has CDR1 MNHEY and CDR2 SMNVEV (reference sequence). The chain's CDR3 is CASSGTGVKKLFF. As DNA, the CDR3 is TGTGCCAGTTCCGGGACAGGGGTCAAAAAACTGTTTTTT.

This chain joins TRBV10-3 and TRBJ1-5; 10 nucleotides align to TRBD1. Germline lookup yields CDR1 ENHRY and CDR2 SYGVKD. Trimming removed 3 bases from V and 9 bases from J; junction bases left unmatched: 11. The CDR3 runs 16 residues. The CDR3 sequence: CAISELRQGAGGPQHF. In nucleotides, the CDR3 is TGTGCCATCAGTGAACTCCGACAGGGGGCAGGGGGGCCCCAGCATTTT.

Only a few counts were recorded for this clonotype. The genes are TRBV7-2 and TRBJ2-6, with TRBD1 matching 10 bases. Per the germline V gene, CDR1 is SGHTA and CDR2 is FQGNSA. The CDR3 has 17 amino acids. J lost 2 bases, V lost 5 bases, and 6 bases had no gene match. The CDR3 here is CASSPTGGAAGANVLTF. The CDR3 nucleotides are TGTGCCAGCAGCCCGACAGGGGGCGCGGCTGGGGCCAACGTCCTGACTTTC.

Ten or more counts support this clonotype. This rearrangement joins TRBV12-3 or TRBV12-4 to TRBJ2-1, with TRBD1 matching over 8 bases. The CDR3 is 14 residues long. V lost 3 bases to trimming and J lost 8 bases; unmatched junction nucleotides: 6. CDR3 amino acids: CASSFRTGYHEQFF. The DNA for the CDR3 is TGTGCCAGCAGTTTTCGGACAGGGTACCATGAGCAGTTCTTC.

The sample holds a few counts of this clonotype. The chain employs TRBV29-1 and TRBJ1-2; D is undetermined. Germline V gene data show CDR1 as SQVTM and CDR2 as ANQGSEA. The CDR3 is 13 residues long. V shed 4 bases and J shed 2 bases, with 11 bases lying between them. Written as DNA, the CDR3 is TGCAGCGTTGTAATAGGTGGGAACTATGGCTACACCTTC. Translated: CSVVIGGNYGYTF.

This chain uses TRBV7-9 with TRBJ1-4, with 8 positions matching TRBD1. V dropped 4 bases and J dropped 4; count of bases not matched to a gene: 2. The germline gives CDR1 SEHNR, CDR2 FQNEAQ (reference sequence). CDR3 length: 14 amino acids. CDR3 nucleotide sequence: TGTGCCAGCAGCTCGACAGGGGTTAATGAAAAACTGTTTTTT. Translated, it gives CASSSTGVNEKLFF.

This clonotype was picked up many times. This chain links TRBV6-2 or TRBV6-3 with TRBJ2-7, with D unresolved. CDR3 length equals 13 residues. V gave up 5 bases and J gave up 0 bases, with 8 bases separating them. Germline CDR1 MNHEY, CDR2 SVGEGT. CDR3 region: CASSGPSSYEQYF. DNA of the CDR3: TGTGCCAGCAGTGGTCCGTCCTCCTACGAGCAGTACTTC.

The genes are TRBV30 and TRBJ1-2; weak D call: TRBD1 (6 bases). V was shortened by 2 bases and J by 8 bases, with 15 bases between the two germline ends. The germline CDR1 and CDR2 sequences are GTSNPN and SVGIG (reference sequence). The CDR3 has 13 residues. This CDR3 is CAWSLTGSKGYTF. DNA of the CDR3: TGTGCCTGGAGTCTAACAGGGTCGAAGGGCTACACCTTC.